The clone carrying this T cell receptor beta chain showed up many times. This record belongs to a study of T-cell reconstitution after alpha-beta-depleted transplantation in children. Construction of the TCRbeta library involved unique molecular identifiers. TCRdb re-analysed the PCR reads in MiXCR, keeping a single row per CDR3 protein. The sample contains about 91,000 distinct CDR3 sequences, roughly 8.4% of which appear only once. V lost 3 bases and J 5 bases, leaving 7 bases between the germline ends. The CDR3 length is 12 residues. The V gene's germline CDR1 is LGHDT and CDR2 YNNKEL (reference sequence).

The clonotype originates from a human donor who donated a stem cell graft to a child with congenital amegakaryocytic thrombocytopenia. The chain has TRBV3-1 and TRBJ2-5; no reliable D call. This material consisted of PBMCs from the stem cell graft donor, taken from the stem cell graft. The CDR3 DNA is TGTGCCAGCAGCCAGGCACGGGAGACCCAGTACTTC. This encodes CASSQARETQYF.